The entry below describes one T cell receptor beta chain. Its antigen is still unknown. These data originate in a study of shared clonotypes between healthy human individuals. The study's findings and limits: Exclusively blood specimens were collected; tissue repertoires likely differ.

The assay was carried out at the deep level. Only in-frame clones appear in the TCRdb table, and some are missing; sequencing was by immunoSEQ multiplex PCR. This sample yields about 1.5 million clones, of which 95% to 99% are seen a single time; around 0.47% belongs to the top ten. Every donor was a Caucasian adult from Nashville, Tennessee. The V gene's germline CDR1 is MGHDK and CDR2 SYGVNS. Trimming took off 10 bases at V and 8 bases at J, with 20 bases between the two ends. The CDR3 totals 14 residues. The sequence came from a man younger than 45 in good health. The rearrangement uses TRBV25-1 and TRBJ1-4, with D possibly TRBD1 on 6 matching bases. The material sequenced was naive CD4+ T cells sorted from blood. Noted subset: CD45RA+ positively selected. CDR3: CATAPGGGREKLFF. In DNA form, the CDR3 reads TGTGCCACCGCCCCTGGGGGGGGCCGAGAAAAACTGTTTTTT.